This paragraph reports one T cell receptor (beta chain). The antigen is undetermined. Between the trimmed V and J ends, which lost 1 base and 1 base, there was a span of 7 bases. Germline CDR1 is SGHNT and CDR2 is YENEEA. CDR3 length: 15 residues. This sample was included in a study of cytomegalovirus exposure and HLA in healthy donors. Study-level results: Rates of TCR association differed by HLA locus in a later analysis, with DRB1 highest and HLA-C lowest.

Both 60 Vbeta primers and 13 Jbeta primers went into the PCR. Assay used: immunoSEQ multiplex PCR; TCRdb lists only in-frame clones, some missing. The sample shows fewer than 200,000 clones, less than 85% of them seen only once. The clonotype comes from a male donor in good health and CMV-seronegative. Sequenced material: PBMCs. This chain connects TRBV11-3 to TRBJ2-2; D uncertain. This CDR3 reads CASSLGSGNTGELFF. CDR3 DNA: TGTGCCAGCAGCTTAGGCTCAGGGAACACCGGGGAGCTGTTTTTT. The whole variable domain, filled in from reference TRBV11-3 and TRBJ2-2, reads EAGVVQSPRYKIIEKKQPVAFWCNPISGHNTLYWYLQNLGQGPELLIRYENEEAVDDSQLPKDRFSAERLKGVDSTLKIQPAELGDSAVYLCASSLGSGNTGELFFGEGSRLTVL.